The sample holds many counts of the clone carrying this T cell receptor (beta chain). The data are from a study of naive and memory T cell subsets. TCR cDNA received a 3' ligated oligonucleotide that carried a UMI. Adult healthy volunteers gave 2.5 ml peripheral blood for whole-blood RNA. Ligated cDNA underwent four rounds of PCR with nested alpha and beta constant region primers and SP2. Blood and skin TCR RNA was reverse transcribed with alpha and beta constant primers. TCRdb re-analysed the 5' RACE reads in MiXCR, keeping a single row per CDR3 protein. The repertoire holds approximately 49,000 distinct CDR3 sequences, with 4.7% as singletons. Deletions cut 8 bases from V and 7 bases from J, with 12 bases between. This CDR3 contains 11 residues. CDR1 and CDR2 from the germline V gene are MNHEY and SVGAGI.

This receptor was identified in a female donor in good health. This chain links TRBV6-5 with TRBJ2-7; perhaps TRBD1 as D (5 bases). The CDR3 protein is CASSGMWEQYF. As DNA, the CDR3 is TGTGCCAGCTCAGGGATGTGGGAGCAGTACTTC.